This T cell receptor (beta chain) stems from a study of T cells after yellow fever vaccination. Findings and limits, study-wide: CD4 and CD8 compartments shared a small share of clonotypes, likely from convergent recombination. Abundant clonotypes from the bulk population could contaminate FACS-sorted repertoires. Once the booster was given, most primary-vaccination clones reappeared, at 95% to 97% for CD4 and approximately 88% for CD8.

This clonotype appeared many times. The target antigen is unknown. The V and J ends lost 5 bases and 2 bases respectively, with 16 bases between them. Germline assignment: CDR1 SGHVS and CDR2 FQNEAQ. This CDR3 contains 15 residues. In making TCR cDNA, 5'RACE template switching added a universal primer site and UMIs to it. TCRdb independently ran MiXCR on the 5' RACE reads; one entry per CDR3 protein. The data contain under 300,000 distinct CDR3 sequences, 6.9% of them seen just once; the ten biggest clones take up approximately 0.85%. The receptor was derived from a man in his thirties or forties who received the YFV17D yellow fever vaccine. The specimen was CD4+ T cells sorted from PBMCs, collected 15 days after the yellow fever booster vaccination. The rearrangement joins TRBV7-8 to TRBJ2-7; possibly TRBD2 for D (6 bases). In DNA form, the CDR3 reads TGTGCCAGCAGCGTCGGAAGGGCGGGAACCTACGAGCAGTACTTC. This encodes CASSVGRAGTYEQYF. Combining the CDR3 with reference TRBV7-8 and TRBJ2-7 gives the whole variable domain GAGVSQSPRYKVAKRGQDVALRCDPISGHVSLFWYQQALGQGPEFLTYFQNEAQLDKSGLPSDRFFAERPEGSVSTLKIQRTQQEDSAVYLCASSVGRAGTYEQYFGPGTRLTVT.